Below, 4 T cell receptor beta chains from the same sample are listed, as sequenced in a study of cytomegalovirus exposure and HLA in healthy donors. Primers: 60 Vbeta forward and 13 Jbeta reverse. Data came from immunoSEQ multiplex PCR; TCRdb stores just in-frame clones and leaves some out. The repertoire holds about 150,000 clones, with just under 70% as singletons. Sequenced: PBMCs. All receptors derive from a man aged 60 to 69 in good health and CMV-seronegative.

This clone was seen just once. The CDR3 nucleotides read TGTGCCAGCAGTTCCGCTCGGCCTAGCGGGAGTTACGAGCAGTACTTC. This translates into CASSSARPSGSYEQYF. This chain connects TRBV27 to TRBJ2-7, with 10 positions matching TRBD2. Germline values: CDR1 MNHEY, CDR2 SMNVEV (reference sequence). The CDR3 length is 16 residues. The V and J ends lost 4 bases and 4 bases, in that order; junction bases with no gene match: 10.

This chain connects TRBV10-2 to TRBJ2-7; TRBD1 matches at 8 bases. Germline loops: CDR1 WSHSY, CDR2 SAAADI. The CDR3 contains 14 residues. The ends lost 4 bases at V and 1 base at J; junction bases unmatched: 3. CDR3 protein: CASSGNRGSYEQYF. CDR3 coding DNA: TGCGCCAGCAGTGGTAACAGGGGGTCCTACGAGCAGTACTTC.

The rearrangement uses TRBV29-1 and TRBJ2-7; 12 nucleotides line up with TRBD1. CDR3 size: 14 residues. Per germline, CDR1 SQVTM and CDR2 ANQGSEA. The J segment lost 6 bases and the V segment lost 6 bases, leaving 9 bases of the junction unmatched. The CDR3 DNA reads as TGCAGCGTAGGGACAGGGGGCGAATTGGGCGAGCAGTACTTC. It specifies CSVGTGGELGEQYF.

This clone turned up a few times. CDR3 coding DNA: TGCGCCAGCAGTGAGTCCGGAGCCCACGAGCAGTACTTC. Its translation: CASSESGAHEQYF. The chain carries TRBV10-1 and TRBJ2-7; D ambiguous. The CDR3 runs to 13 residues. From germline, CDR1 is WNHNN and CDR2 SYGVQD (reference sequence). V dropped 0 bases and J dropped 5 bases, with 8 bases sitting between them.